This T cell receptor beta chain was sequenced in a study of high-grade serous ovarian cancer treatment subgroups. Across the study: On average, 14,192 reads and about 6,800 unique TCR beta rearrangements were obtained per sample. General study findings and limits: Spatial context was lost because tumors were sequenced in bulk. Repertoire analysis covered CDR3 alone, not CDR1 or CDR2. Same-patient tumor repertoires overlapped at about 0.095 to 0.85; different patients barely overlapped.

Tumor samples were obtained before definitive surgery or chemotherapy. Germline V gene lookup returns CDR1 WSHSY and CDR2 SAAADI. Trimming left V 4 bases short and J 3 bases short, with 13 bases between. The CDR3 spans 14 residues. Comments on this clone: The antigen is unknown.

Here immunoSEQ multiplex PCR was the method, and the copy in TCRdb shows in-frame clones only, minus some. This repertoire shows about 7,800 clones, 50% to 75% found once; its top ten account for approximately 6.2%. J is TRBJ2-7 and V is TRBV10-2; the D call may be TRBD1 or TRBD2 (5 bases each). This sequence originates from a human donor with high-grade serous ovarian cancer. The specimen sequenced was tumor tissue. The CDR3 region has the DNA TGCGCCAGCAGTGGAGCCGGGGCGGACTACGAGCAGTACTTC. Translating it yields CASSGAGADYEQYF.